This T cell receptor beta chain was sequenced in a study of T cells in Graves' hyperthyroidism and ophthalmopathy. This clonotype occurred many times. Its matching antigen is unknown. Amplification of TCR beta CDR3 regions was performed using RNA transcripts as template. HTBI primers drove first-round RT-PCR of the TCR CDR3. Via MiXCR, TCRdb re-called the multiplex PCR reads, giving one row per CDR3 protein. The data show roughly 740,000 distinct CDR3 sequences, roughly 17% seen once. Clinical symptoms, serum thyroxine, TRAb, thyroid ultrasound and orbital computed tomography informed diagnoses. Fresh peripheral blood, 9.5 to 10 ml of it, supplied the PBMCs. Trimming took 2 bases from V and 0 from J; bases not matched to a gene: 6. This CDR3 comprises 15 residues. Germline assignment: CDR1 GTSNPN and CDR2 SVGIG (reference sequence). Overall study findings and caveats: The majority of expanded thyroid clonotypes above 0.001 also appeared in blood.

The specimen sequenced was blood. The sequence derives from a man aged 18 to 30 with Graves' hyperthyroidism. This sequence joins TRBV30 and TRBJ2-7; 8 positions agree with TRBD2. DNA for the CDR3: TGTGCCTGGAGTCCCGGGGGGGGATACTCCTACGAGCAGTACTTC. It yields the protein CAWSPGGGYSYEQYF.